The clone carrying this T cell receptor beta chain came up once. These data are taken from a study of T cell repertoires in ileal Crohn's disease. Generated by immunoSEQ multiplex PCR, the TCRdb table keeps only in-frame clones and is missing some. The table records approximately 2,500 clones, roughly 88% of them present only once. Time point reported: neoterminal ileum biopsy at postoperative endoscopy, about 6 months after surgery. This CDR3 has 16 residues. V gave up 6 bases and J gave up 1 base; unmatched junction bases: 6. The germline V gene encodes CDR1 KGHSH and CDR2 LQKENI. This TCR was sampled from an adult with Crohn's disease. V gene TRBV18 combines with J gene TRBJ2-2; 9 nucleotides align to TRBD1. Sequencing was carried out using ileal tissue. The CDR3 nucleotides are TGTGCCAGCTCGGGAAAGGGACAGGGGAACACCGGGGAGCTGTTTTTT. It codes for CASSGKGQGNTGELFF. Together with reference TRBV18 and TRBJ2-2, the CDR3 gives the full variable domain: NAGVMQNPRHLVRRRGQEARLRCSPMKGHSHVYWYRQLPEEGLKFMVYLQKENIIDESGMPKERFSAEFPKEGPSILRIQQVVRGDSAAYFCASSGKGQGNTGELFFGEGSRLTVL.